These 15 T cell receptor beta chains were sequenced from one sample in a study of cytomegalovirus exposure and HLA in healthy donors. The method was immunoSEQ multiplex PCR; TCRdb's version includes in-frame clones alone and lacks a portion of them. Among 45,000 to 65,000 clones, approximately 89% were seen once, and the ten largest hold 8.4%. Sequenced: PBMCs. All receptors derive from a woman under 30 in good health and CMV-seropositive.

The V call is TRBV7-9, the J call TRBJ2-7; D might be TRBD2 (7 bases). The V end was cut by 5 bases, the J end by 5 bases, with 19 bases between. The germline V gene has CDR1 SEHNR and CDR2 FQNEAQ (reference sequence). The CDR3 extends over 15 amino acids. The CDR3 loop reads CASSLTSGGPNEQYF. The DNA for the CDR3 is TGTGCCAGCAGCCTAACGTCGGGGGGCCCCAACGAGCAGTACTTC.

The rearrangement joins TRBV7-6 to TRBJ2-1, with 7 nucleotides matching TRBD2. Germline CDR1 reads SGHVS; CDR2 reads FNYEAQ. The CDR3 is made up of 14 amino acids. Trimming removed 4 bases from V and 2 bases from J; junction bases left unmatched: 2. The CDR3 is CASSSAGPYNEQFF. CDR3 nucleotides: TGTGCCAGCAGCTCAGCGGGGCCCTACAATGAGCAGTTCTTC.

This CDR3 reads CASSFGTSGDTQYF. The CDR3 DNA sequence: TGTGCCAGCAGCTTCGGGACTAGCGGAGATACGCAGTATTTT. V and J are TRBV5-6 and TRBJ2-3; 11 bases agree with TRBD2. V was pared by 2 bases and J by 5 bases, with 1 base of the junction left unmatched. Germline V gene data show CDR1 as SGHDT and CDR2 as YYEEEE. The CDR3 has 14 residues.

This chain links TRBV29-1 with TRBJ1-5; D is undetermined. V was trimmed by 2 bases and J by 6 bases, leaving 14 bases between them. Germline CDR1 reads SQVTM; CDR2 reads ANQGSEA. The CDR3 consists of 14 residues. In nucleotides, the CDR3 is TGCAGCGTTGAACGCGACGTCGGGGTTCAGCCCCAGCATTTT. It is translated as CSVERDVGVQPQHF.

The genes are TRBV2 and TRBJ1-5, with 10 positions matching TRBD1. The V gene end was trimmed by 6 bases and the J gene end by 4 bases; junction bases not matched to a gene: 6. The CDR3 totals 15 residues. Germline V lookup: CDR1 SNHLY, CDR2 FYNNEI. The CDR3 sequence: CASRAGQGENQPQHF. The CDR3 DNA sequence: TGTGCCAGCAGAGCCGGACAGGGGGAAAATCAGCCCCAGCATTTT.

This clone was observed once. The rearrangement joins TRBV5-1 to TRBJ2-5, with TRBD2 matching 8 bases. The CDR3 length is 15 residues. CDR1 SGHRS and CDR2 YFSETQ come from the germline V gene. The J segment lost 5 bases and the V segment lost 0 bases, leaving 6 bases of the junction unmatched. In nucleotides, the CDR3 is TGCGCCAGCAGCTTGGCCGGGGGGGACAAGGAGACCCAGTACTTC. It encodes CASSLAGGDKETQYF.

This clone was found once. The rearrangement uses TRBV28 and TRBJ2-7; TRBD1 agrees at 7 bases. There are 14 residues in the CDR3. Germline trimming cut 3 bases from V and 3 bases from J; bases unmatched to any gene: 5. Germline values: CDR1 MDHEN, CDR2 SYDVKM. This CDR3 reads CASSFGGQYYEQYF. In DNA, the CDR3 is TGTGCCAGCAGTTTTGGGGGACAGTACTACGAGCAGTACTTC.

The chain is built from TRBV29-1 and TRBJ2-3; 11 bases are a match to TRBD2. This CDR3 region has 18 residues. Germline V gene lookup returns CDR1 SQVTM and CDR2 ANQGSEA. Germline trimming cut 3 bases from V and 3 bases from J; bases unmatched to any gene: 14. The CDR3 nucleotides are TGCAGCGTTGATATGGTACTAGCGGGGGAAGGAGGGACAGATACGCAGTATTTT. Translating gives CSVDMVLAGEGGTDTQYF.

The chain joins TRBV14 to TRBJ1-5, with TRBD1 as a possible D gene (6 bases). The CDR3 spans 13 residues. Trimming stripped 0 bases from V and 6 bases from J, with 6 bases between. Germline loops: CDR1 SGHDN, CDR2 FVKESK. The CDR3 protein is CASSQEQGQPQHF. CDR3 DNA sequence: TGTGCCAGCAGCCAAGAACAGGGTCAGCCCCAGCATTTT.

The chain has TRBV4-3 and TRBJ1-1; the match to TRBD1 covers 8 bases. Germline V gene sequence: CDR1 LGHNA, CDR2 YSLEER. This CDR3 spans 14 amino acids. The J segment lost 7 bases and the V segment lost 4 bases, leaving 8 bases of the junction unmatched. The CDR3 DNA is TGCGCCAGCAGCCTTGACAGGGGAACGGTTGAAGCTTTCTTT. Translation gives CASSLDRGTVEAFF.

This chain uses TRBV5-1 with TRBJ2-5; the match to TRBD2 covers 8 bases. This CDR3 is built from 16 residues. Germline CDR1 and CDR2: SGHRS and YFSETQ. V lost 0 bases, J lost 2 bases, and 6 bases stayed unmatched. The CDR3 loop is CASSLVERGPQETQYF. CDR3 DNA sequence: TGCGCCAGCAGCTTGGTCGAGCGGGGGCCGCAAGAGACCCAGTACTTC. Complete variable domain (other parts from reference TRBV5-1 and TRBJ2-5): KAGVTQTPRYLIKTRGQQVTLSCSPISGHRSVSWYQQTPGQGLQFLFEYFSETQRNKGNFPGRFSGRQFSNSRSEMNVSTLELGDSALYLCASSLVERGPQETQYFGPGTRLLVL.

The gene calls are TRBV2 and TRBJ1-6; D is unresolved. The CDR3 extends over 14 amino acids. Germline loops: CDR1 SNHLY, CDR2 FYNNEI. V lost 8 bases, J lost 7 bases, and 15 bases lay in between. CDR3 bases: TGTGCCAGCGTTTCGGGGTCCCTAAATTCACCCCTCCACTTT. This codes for CASVSGSLNSPLHF.

A few counts support this clone. The chain recombines TRBV6-5 with TRBJ1-6, with TRBD1 identical over 9 bases. Germline-derived CDR1 and CDR2 are MNHEY and SVGAGI. The CDR3 length is 13 residues. V shed 6 bases, J shed 10 bases, and the junction held 4 bases outside the gene matches. The CDR3 bases are TGTGCCAGCAGCAACAGGGGGCCCTCACCCCTCCACTTT. Translating it yields CASSNRGPSPLHF.

The rearrangement joins TRBV9 to TRBJ1-3, with D possibly being TRBD1 (5 bases). Trimming removed 4 bases at V and 0 bases at J, with 11 bases between. Germline assignment: CDR1 SGDLS and CDR2 YYNGEE. The CDR3 covers 15 residues. The CDR3 DNA follows: TGTGCCAGCAGCCCCCGGGGACTCTCTGGAAACACCATATATTTT. Its translation: CASSPRGLSGNTIYF.

The V gene is TRBV5-1, the J gene TRBJ1-3; weak D call: TRBD1 (5 bases). The CDR3 consists of 13 residues. Trimming removed 1 base at V and 3 bases at J, with 5 bases between. Germline assignment: CDR1 SGHRS and CDR2 YFSETQ. CDR3 in DNA: TGCGCCAGCAGCTTGACAGGTGGAAACACCATATATTTT. Translated, it gives CASSLTGGNTIYF.